These 30 T cell receptor beta chains came from one sample sequenced in a study of identical twins. From the 5' RACE reads, TCRdb called clonotypes with MiXCR, one entry per CDR3 protein. The sample has hundreds of thousands of distinct CDR3 sequences, roughly 9.8% seen once. This sample was also put to use in a study of yellow fever vaccine responses in identical twins.

Sequencing input: CD8+ T cells sorted from blood. The receptor source for this set is a woman younger than 30 in good health.

V and J are TRBV5-1 and TRBJ2-7, with 7 positions matching TRBD1. Germline V CDR1 and CDR2: SGHRS, YFSETQ. This CDR3 is 13 amino acids long. V shed 4 bases, J shed 2 bases, and the junction held 3 bases outside the gene matches. CDR3 nucleotide sequence: TGCGCCAGCAGCGGGACAGCGGCCTACGAGCAGTACTTC. Translation: CASSGTAAYEQYF.

This clonotype was seen ten or more times. The chain is built from TRBV28 and TRBJ2-3; D remains unclear. CDR1 is MDHEN and CDR2 is SYDVKM in the germline V gene. The CDR3 spans 12 residues. Trimming took off 5 bases at V and 4 bases at J, with 7 bases between the two ends. The CDR3: CASSQGSDTQYF. Here the CDR3 DNA reads TGTGCCAGCAGTCAAGGGTCAGATACGCAGTATTTT.

The genes are TRBV11-1 and TRBJ2-1; D tentatively reads TRBD1 or TRBD2 (5 bases each). This CDR3 contains 17 residues. With 11 bases removed from V and 15 bases from J, the gap between germline ends came to 38 bases. Germline V CDR1 and CDR2: SGHAT, FQDESV (reference sequence). CDR3 in amino acids: CAGTLDSGLPPMLSRFF. CDR3 nucleotides: TGTGCCGGCACCCTGGATTCGGGGCTCCCACCTATGTTATCTCGGTTCTTC.

The chain carries TRBV6-5 and TRBJ2-2, with 7 bases lining up with TRBD2. The CDR3 consists of 15 residues. Germline values: CDR1 MNHEY, CDR2 SVGAGI. Trimming removed 2 bases from V and 1 base from J; junction bases left unmatched: 1. CDR3: CASSYVAGNTGELFF. CDR3 DNA sequence: TGTGCCAGCAGTTACGTAGCGGGGAACACCGGGGAGCTGTTTTTT.

This clonotype was found a few times. The chain combines TRBV27 with TRBJ2-2; 9 nucleotides align to TRBD1. V was clipped by 0 bases and J by 3 bases; unmatched bases: 8. The CDR3 covers 18 residues. Germline values: CDR1 MNHEY, CDR2 SMNVEV (reference sequence). The CDR3 DNA reads as TGTGCCAGCAGTTTATCGGTCTTTCGGACAGGGGACACCGGGGAGCTGTTTTTT. It specifies CASSLSVFRTGDTGELFF.

V gene TRBV4-3 combines with J gene TRBJ2-7; 12 nucleotides align to TRBD2. This CDR3 has 16 amino acids. The germline CDR1 and CDR2 sequences are LGHNA and YSLEER. Losses at the gene ends were 3 bases for V and 2 bases for J; bases not matched to a gene: 5. CDR3 nucleotide sequence: TGCGCCAGCAGCCAGGGGACTAGCGGGCCGACCTACGAGCAGTACTTC. This sequence encodes CASSQGTSGPTYEQYF.

This clonotype came up once. The chain couples TRBV5-1 to TRBJ2-5; TRBD2 aligns across 8 bases. V shed 0 bases and J 1 base; nucleotides not matched to a gene: 5. Looked up from germline, CDR1 is SGHRS and CDR2 is YFSETQ. The CDR3 contains 16 residues. In DNA form, the CDR3 reads TGCGCCAGCAGCTTGGTGTTAGCGGGGATCCAAGAGACCCAGTACTTC. It yields the protein CASSLVLAGIQETQYF.

This clonotype was seen only a few times. The V and J genes are TRBV9 and TRBJ2-1; 7 nucleotides agree with TRBD2. After removal of 0 bases from V and 12 bases from J, the junction contained 9 bases not matched to a gene. This CDR3 region has 14 residues. Germline V gene lookup returns CDR1 SGDLS and CDR2 YYNGEE. The CDR3 bases are TGTGCCAGCAGCGTAGCGGGGCGGGAGATTCGGCAGTTCTTC. As protein: CASSVAGREIRQFF. The whole variable domain, filled in from reference TRBV9 and TRBJ2-1, reads DSGVTQTPKHLITATGQRVTLRCSPRSGDLSVYWYQQSLDQGLQFLIQYYNGEERAKGNILERFSAQQFPDLHSELNLSSLELGDSALYFCASSVAGREIRQFFGPGTRLTVL.

This clonotype was picked up many times. V gene TRBV25-1 combines with J gene TRBJ1-1, with 7 bases fitting TRBD1. V trimming: 4 bases; J trimming: 1 base; junction bases outside the gene matches: 6. The CDR3 is made up of 15 amino acids. Germline V gives CDR1 MGHDK, CDR2 SYGVNS. The CDR3 DNA reads as TGTGCCAGCAGTGGAGGGGGCCATGGGAACACTGAAGCTTTCTTT. It specifies CASSGGGHGNTEAFF.

This clonotype was seen repeatedly, ten times or more. This rearrangement joins TRBV20-1 to TRBJ2-7; 9 bases align to TRBD2. Germline V CDR1 and CDR2: DFQATT, SNEGSKA (reference sequence). The CDR3 has 13 amino acids. V shed 1 base and J 4 bases; nucleotides not matched to a gene: 2. DNA of the CDR3: TGCAGTGCTAGAGGTAGCGGGGGATACGAGCAGTACTTC. Translation: CSARGSGGYEQYF.

In its sample, this clonotype was seen many times. The chain couples TRBV27 to TRBJ2-1; D call uncertain. The ends were cut back, 3 bases at V and 5 bases at J, with 11 bases in the middle. This CDR3 contains 14 residues. Germline CDR1 reads MNHEY; CDR2 reads SMNVEV (reference sequence). CDR3 amino acids: CASSFVRVDNEQFF. As DNA, the CDR3 is TGTGCCAGCAGTTTCGTTCGAGTGGACAATGAGCAGTTCTTC.

This clonotype was detected ten times or more. The chain links TRBV6-7 to TRBJ2-1; 8 positions match TRBD2. TRBV6-7 is treated as an ORF (open reading frame) with a function not yet certain. The CDR3 has 14 residues. V dropped 4 bases and J dropped 8; count of bases not matched to a gene: 7. In DNA, the CDR3 is TGTGCCAGCAGTTCAGCGGGAGAACTAGATGAGCAGTTCTTC. Its protein is CASSSAGELDEQFF.

This clonotype was recorded at least ten times. CDR3: CASSLLGQENEQYF. CDR3 DNA: TGTGCCAGCAGCTTACTCGGACAGGAAAACGAGCAGTACTTC. This chain connects TRBV13 to TRBJ2-7; 7 bases align to TRBD1. Trimming removed 2 bases from V and 5 bases from J; junction bases left unmatched: 6. Germline V gene data show CDR1 as PRHDT and CDR2 as FYEKMQ (reference sequence). The CDR3 has 14 amino acids.

This clonotype appeared a few times. The J gene is TRBJ1-2, the V gene TRBV4-1, with 8 bases identical to TRBD1. The CDR3 runs 17 residues. Germline lookup yields CDR1 MGHRA and CDR2 YSYEKL. V trimming: 1 base; J trimming: 4 bases; junction bases outside the gene matches: 11. This CDR3 reads CASSQGGQALRGYGYTF. Written as DNA, the CDR3 is TGCGCCAGCAGCCAAGGGGGACAGGCCCTTCGGGGCTATGGCTACACCTTC.

V usage is TRBV20-1 and J usage is TRBJ2-5, with 10 positions matching TRBD1. CDR3 length equals 15 residues. Looked up from germline, CDR1 is DFQATT and CDR2 is SNEGSKA (reference sequence). The J segment lost 4 bases and the V segment lost 6 bases, leaving 11 bases of the junction unmatched. The CDR3 reads CSANRQGAEGETQYF. The CDR3 nucleotides are TGCAGTGCAAACCGACAGGGGGCGGAGGGAGAGACCCAGTACTTC.

This clonotype was counted ten times or more. V is TRBV7-2 and J is TRBJ2-7, with TRBD1 as a possible D gene (5 bases). Germline-derived CDR1 and CDR2 are SGHTA and FQGNSA. The V and J ends lost 5 bases and 0 bases respectively, with 8 bases between them. There are 13 residues in the CDR3. The chain's CDR3 is CASSRTPSYEQYF. CDR3 DNA sequence: TGTGCCAGCAGCCGGACACCCTCCTACGAGCAGTACTTC.

The chain combines TRBV20-1 with TRBJ2-7; 9 bases line up with TRBD2. CDR3 length: 15 amino acids. With 0 bases clipped from V and 5 bases from J, the junction kept 8 bases outside the gene matches. Germline CDR1 and CDR2: DFQATT and SNEGSKA (reference sequence). CDR3 DNA sequence: TGCAGTGCTAGAGATCCCCTAGCGGGACTACACGAGCAGTACTTC. It encodes CSARDPLAGLHEQYF.

This clonotype has just a few counts. The rearrangement uses TRBV11-1 and TRBJ2-7, with TRBD1 matching over 8 bases. The V gene end was trimmed by 6 bases and the J gene end by 3 bases; junction bases not matched to a gene: 7. Germline CDR1 is SGHAT and CDR2 is FQDESV (reference sequence). The CDR3 runs to 14 residues. The CDR3 loop reads CASSFNGQGYEQYF. In nucleotides, the CDR3 is TGTGCCAGCAGTTTCAACGGACAGGGCTACGAGCAGTACTTC.

This clonotype was observed at least ten times. The chain uses TRBV6-1 and TRBJ2-5; TRBD2 agrees at 10 bases. Trimming took 5 bases from V and 2 from J; bases not matched to a gene: 8. CDR1 is MNHNS and CDR2 is SASEGT in the germline V gene. This CDR3 has 16 amino acids. The CDR3 region has the DNA TGTGCCAGCAGTCCGACCCTAGCGGGGGCTCAAGAGACCCAGTACTTC. Its protein is CASSPTLAGAQETQYF.

This clonotype was found a few times. CDR3 in amino acids: CASSFSPFDGGSYNEQFF. CDR3 DNA sequence: TGTGCCAGCAGCTTTTCCCCATTCGACGGTGGCTCCTACAATGAGCAGTTCTTC. The V and J genes are TRBV5-6 and TRBJ2-1, with unresolved D. The CDR3 contains 18 residues. Between the trimmed V and J ends, which lost 2 bases and 0 bases, there was a span of 18 bases. Germline lookup yields CDR1 SGHDT and CDR2 YYEEEE.

The chain carries TRBV20-1 and TRBJ2-7; TRBD2 agrees at 13 bases. CDR3 length equals 14 residues. V trimming: 0 bases; J trimming: 6 bases; junction bases outside the gene matches: 2. Germline V CDR1 and CDR2: DFQATT, SNEGSKA (reference sequence). CDR3 DNA: TGCAGTGCTAGAGATGGACTAGCGGGAGCCGAGCAGTACTTC. Translating it yields CSARDGLAGAEQYF.

The chain is built from TRBV30 and TRBJ2-7, with D tentatively TRBD1 (5 bases). The V gene's germline CDR1 is GTSNPN and CDR2 SVGIG (reference sequence). The CDR3 loop spans 15 amino acids. V lost 5 bases and J 2 bases, leaving 19 bases between the germline ends. Written as DNA, the CDR3 is TGTGCCTGGGGTAAGGCGTCAGGGTACCCCTACGAGCAGTACTTC. Its protein product is CAWGKASGYPYEQYF.

The gene calls are TRBV24-1 and TRBJ2-3, with a tentative D call TRBD1 (5 bases). V dropped 7 bases and J dropped 0 bases, with 10 bases sitting between them. The germline gives CDR1 KGHDR, CDR2 SFDVKD. The CDR3 is 14 residues long. The CDR3, as DNA: TGTGCCACCAGAGGGGCCTCTAGCACAGATACGCAGTATTTT. Translation gives CATRGASSTDTQYF.

CDR3 bases: TGTGCCAGCAGCTTTTTTAGCGGGTTCTACAATGAGCAGTTCTTC. Amino acids: CASSFFSGFYNEQFF. The chain links TRBV7-9 to TRBJ2-1; 7 bases line up with TRBD2. Germline lookup yields CDR1 SEHNR and CDR2 FQNEAQ (reference sequence). Trimming took 3 bases from V and 3 from J; bases not matched to a gene: 5. The CDR3 consists of 15 residues.

This clonotype was recorded at least ten times. This rearrangement joins TRBV4-3 to TRBJ2-1; D might be TRBD1 (6 bases). V dropped 4 bases and J dropped 0 bases, with 7 bases sitting between them. Germline V gene sequence: CDR1 LGHNA, CDR2 YSLEER. This CDR3 contains 14 residues. The CDR3 here is CASSPGASYNEQFF. CDR3 nucleotide sequence: TGCGCCAGCAGCCCAGGGGCCTCCTACAATGAGCAGTTCTTC.

This clonotype was detected many times. The rearrangement links TRBV7-2 to TRBJ2-7; D call uncertain. The V gene lost 5 bases and the J gene lost 2 bases, with 10 bases spanning the gap. The CDR3 is 13 residues long. Germline CDR1 is SGHTA and CDR2 is FQGNSA. The CDR3 sequence: CASSPPATYEQYF. CDR3 bases: TGTGCCAGCAGCCCACCCGCGACCTACGAGCAGTACTTC. Complete variable domain (other parts from reference TRBV7-2 and TRBJ2-7): GAGVSQSPSNKVTEKGKDVELRCDPISGHTALYWYRQSLGQGLEFLIYFQGNSAPDKSGLPSDRFSAERTGGSVSTLTIQRTQQEDSAVYLCASSPPATYEQYFGPGTRLTVT.

In this sample, this clonotype turned up a few times. The J gene is TRBJ2-2, the V gene TRBV2, with TRBD2 matching 12 bases. The ends lost 10 bases at V and 1 base at J; junction bases unmatched: 4. The germline gives CDR1 SNHLY, CDR2 FYNNEI. This CDR3 has 15 residues. CDR3 residues: CATVTSGGNTGELFF. The CDR3 bases are TGTGCCACCGTGACTAGCGGGGGGAACACCGGGGAGCTGTTTTTT.

Ten or more counts support this clonotype. The V call is TRBV4-2, the J call TRBJ2-1, with TRBD2 identical over 13 bases. Per germline, CDR1 LGHNA and CDR2 YNFKEQ. The trim removed 6 bases at V and 2 bases at J, leaving 4 bases unmatched. The CDR3 is made up of 16 amino acids. The CDR3: CASRWTSGSPYNEQFF. In DNA, the CDR3 is TGTGCCAGCAGGTGGACTAGCGGGAGCCCCTACAATGAGCAGTTCTTC.

This clonotype was counted many times. The rearrangement links TRBV24-1 to TRBJ2-5, with 10 positions matching TRBD2. The germline V gene encodes CDR1 KGHDR and CDR2 SFDVKD. V trimming: 0 bases; J trimming: 5 bases; junction bases outside the gene matches: 5. The CDR3 has 16 residues. CDR3 in amino acids: CATSDLRSGGLETQYF. CDR3 bases: TGTGCCACCAGTGATTTGCGTAGCGGGGGGTTGGAGACCCAGTACTTC.

This clonotype showed up just a few times. The genes are TRBV2 and TRBJ1-1; unclear D gene. CDR1 is SNHLY, CDR2 FYNNEI, per germline. This CDR3 region has 17 residues. The ends were cut back, 2 bases at V and 0 bases at J, with 16 bases in the middle. Here the CDR3 reads CASSERELDGVNTEAFF. In nucleotides, the CDR3 is TGTGCCAGCAGTGAAAGGGAATTAGACGGTGTGAACACTGAAGCTTTCTTT. Based on the CDR3 plus reference TRBV2 and TRBJ1-1, the full variable domain is EPEVTQTPSHQVTQMGQEVILRCVPISNHLYFYWYRQILGQKVEFLVSFYNNEISEKSEIFDDQFSVERPDGSNFTLKIRSTKLEDSAMYFCASSERELDGVNTEAFFGQGTRLTVV.